These 17 T cell receptor beta chains share one sample of origin, sequenced in a study of blood T cell repertoires in COVID-19 (dated by TCRdb to 2018 to 2020). The library was obtained by the immunoSEQ multiplex PCR assay. The source is immuneACCESS, and TCRdb retained only in-frame sequences with V and J called. Part of the clones is not carried over; for the studies checked, unresolved V genes explain less than half of this, and the remainder is unexplained. The sample profile shows some 140,000 clones; about four fifths of them were found once. The ten top clones hold around 5% of the sample. Sequences were obtained from peripheral blood. The receptors were gathered from a woman in her 70s with COVID-19, enrolled during active disease.

As to this clone: A read error may account for a junction end that differs from germline. J is TRBJ2-7 and V is TRBV6-1; TRBD2 aligns across 10 bases. Germline V gives CDR1 MNHNS, CDR2 SASEGT. The CDR3 extends over 12 amino acids. In DNA, the CDR3 is TGTGCCAGCAGTGACAACGGACTAGCGGAGGACTTC. This codes for CASSDNGLAEDF.

This chain joins TRBV19 and TRBJ2-3, with 7 bases matching TRBD1. Germline V lookup: CDR1 LNHDA, CDR2 SQIVND (reference sequence). The CDR3 runs 15 residues. The V segment lost 2 bases and the J segment 2 bases; nucleotides outside the gene matches: 4. CDR3: CASSISGQVTDTQYF. Written as DNA, the CDR3 is TGTGCCAGTAGTATAAGCGGACAGGTCACAGATACGCAGTATTTT.

Only one count was recorded for this clone. The V call is TRBV4-1, the J call TRBJ1-2; D is unclear. Trimming left V 0 bases short and J 5 bases short, with 10 bases between. Germline CDR1 MGHRA, CDR2 YSYEKL. This CDR3 has 14 residues. The CDR3 protein is CASSQDFAGYGYTF. The CDR3 DNA reads TGCGCCAGCAGCCAAGATTTCGCCGGGTATGGCTACACCTTC.

This clone was observed a single time. CDR3 DNA: TGCGCCAGCAGCTTGCTGGGAGAACAGCCCCAGCATTTT. Its protein is CASSLLGEQPQHF. The genes are TRBV5-1 and TRBJ1-5; D gene unclear. Trimming took 1 base from V and 7 from J, leaving 9 bases between them. Germline V gene lookup returns CDR1 SGHRS and CDR2 YFSETQ. This CDR3 is built from 13 residues.

J is TRBJ2-3 and V is TRBV19; 8 positions agree with TRBD2. Germline CDR1 reads LNHDA; CDR2 reads SQIVND (reference sequence). V was pared by 7 bases and J by 5 bases, with 11 bases of the junction left unmatched. The CDR3 contains 15 residues. CDR3 residues: CASKGWIGGEDTQYF. The CDR3 region has the DNA TGTGCCAGTAAGGGGTGGATCGGGGGGGAAGATACGCAGTATTTT.

A single count supports this clone. The chain couples TRBV16 to TRBJ1-6; no clear D. V was shortened by 0 bases and J by 7 bases, with 7 bases between the two germline ends. The CDR3 totals 14 residues. Looked up from germline, CDR1 is KGHSY and CDR2 is FQNENV. CDR3 bases: TGTGCCAGCAGCCAATCGCGCGGAAATTCACCCCTCCACTTT. Encoded protein: CASSQSRGNSPLHF.

The CDR3 loop is CASSQGTQGFQPQHF. The CDR3 DNA follows: TGTGCCAGCAGCCAAGGCACACAGGGTTTTCAGCCCCAGCATTTT. The gene calls are TRBV3-1 (or the pseudogene TRBV3-2) and TRBJ1-5; D is perhaps TRBD1 (6 bases). V gave up 1 base and J gave up 6 bases, with 13 bases separating them. This CDR3 has 15 residues. Germline V gene data show CDR1 as LGHDT and CDR2 as YNNKEL (reference sequence).

The chain combines TRBV10-3 with TRBJ2-2, with TRBD1 matching over 8 bases. Germline V CDR1 and CDR2: ENHRY, SYGVKD. CDR3 length: 15 amino acids. Trimming at V came to 6 bases and at J to 1 base, leaving 4 bases not matched to a gene. The CDR3 reads CAISEQGGNTGELFF. DNA of the CDR3: TGTGCCATCAGCGAACAGGGGGGGAACACCGGGGAGCTGTTTTTT.

This chain links TRBV3-1 (or the pseudogene TRBV3-2) with TRBJ1-6; D is undetermined. This CDR3 spans 14 amino acids. Looked up from germline, CDR1 is LGHDT and CDR2 is YNNKEL (reference sequence). Trimming removed 1 base from V and 8 bases from J, with 9 bases in between. The CDR3 loop reads CASSQAEGDSPLHF. CDR3 sequence (DNA): TGTGCCAGCAGCCAAGCGGAGGGAGATTCACCCCTCCACTTT.

The chain combines TRBV6-5 with TRBJ1-2; possible D gene TRBD1, 5 bases. The germline gives CDR1 MNHEY, CDR2 SVGAGI. This CDR3 comprises 15 residues. V was trimmed by 4 bases and J by 8 bases, leaving 20 bases between them. The CDR3 loop reads CASSLGNWNRIGYTF. The DNA of the CDR3 is TGTGCCAGCAGTTTGGGGAACTGGAACAGGATAGGCTACACCTTC.

A few counts support this clone. The chain combines TRBV7-9 with TRBJ1-4; perhaps TRBD1 as D (6 bases). V was clipped by 5 bases and J by 12 bases, with 19 bases between them. This CDR3 has 14 residues. Germline CDR1 reads SEHNR; CDR2 reads FQNEAQ (reference sequence). As DNA, the CDR3 is TGTGCCAGCAGCCGAACCCCAACTCGGACAGAACTGTTTTTT. This codes for CASSRTPTRTELFF.

This chain joins TRBV11-2 and TRBJ2-1; weak D call: TRBD1 (5 bases). Germline V gene data show CDR1 as SGHAT and CDR2 as FQNNGV. Trimming stripped 6 bases from V and 7 bases from J, with 10 bases between. This CDR3 contains 12 residues. CDR3 amino acids: CASRGVGNEQFF. The CDR3 DNA follows: TGTGCCAGCAGAGGGGTTGGGAATGAGCAGTTCTTC.

The chain employs TRBV28 and TRBJ1-4; possibly TRBD1 for D (5 bases). The ends were cut back, 2 bases at V and 3 bases at J, with 10 bases in the middle. From germline, CDR1 is MDHEN and CDR2 SYDVKM. CDR3 length equals 15 residues. CDR3 bases: TGTGCCAGCAGTTTAGCGGGGCGAGCTAATGAAAAACTGTTTTTT. Translated, it gives CASSLAGRANEKLFF. Supplemented by reference TRBV28 and TRBJ1-4, the full variable domain reads DVKVTQSSRYLVKRTGEKVFLECVQDMDHENMFWYRQDPGLGLRLIYFSYDVKMKEKGDIPEGYSVSREKKERFSLILESASTNQTSMYLCASSLAGRANEKLFFGSGTQLSVL.

This sequence joins TRBV19 and TRBJ1-2; a weak D match, TRBD1 (6 bases). V lost 5 bases to trimming and J lost 3 bases, with 16 bases between them. This CDR3 has 15 amino acids. CDR1 LNHDA and CDR2 SQIVND come from the germline V gene (reference sequence). CDR3 nucleotides: TGTGCCAGTAGTGCGGATACAGGGTGGTACTATGGCTACACCTTC. This gives the protein CASSADTGWYYGYTF. The full variable domain, with the rest looked up from reference TRBV19 and TRBJ1-2, is DGGITQSPKYLFRKEGQNVTLSCEQNLNHDAMYWYRQDPGQGLRLIYYSQIVNDFQKGDIAEGYSVSREKKESFPLTVTSAQKNPTAFYLCASSADTGWYYGYTFGSGTRLTVV.

The chain joins TRBV28 to TRBJ2-5; possibly TRBD1 for D (6 bases). Germline loops: CDR1 MDHEN, CDR2 SYDVKM. The V end was cut by 2 bases, the J end by 10 bases, with 17 bases between. The CDR3 is made up of 14 amino acids. CDR3 DNA: TGTGCCAGCAGTTTAGTGGGACACTCAATGATCCAGTACTTC. Protein product: CASSLVGHSMIQYF.

The V call is TRBV30, the J call TRBJ1-3, with TRBD1 matching 7 bases. The CDR3 has 17 residues. The germline CDR1 and CDR2 sequences are GTSNPN and SVGIG (reference sequence). Germline trimming cut 5 bases from V and 2 bases from J; bases unmatched to any gene: 15. CDR3 residues: CAWVRARTGWAGNTIYF. The CDR3, as DNA: TGTGCCTGGGTGAGGGCCCGGACAGGTTGGGCTGGAAACACCATATATTTT.

Of note for this clone: Germline is not matched at one junction end, which may reflect a read error. The J gene is TRBJ1-2, the V gene TRBV6-1; D possibly corresponds to TRBD1 (5 bases). CDR1 MNHNS and CDR2 SASEGT come from the germline V gene. CDR3 length: 15 amino acids. The CDR3 bases are TGTGCCTGCAGTGATTCGGGCTGGGGTACGGGGGGTCTCACCTTC. Protein product: CACSDSGWGTGGLTF.